The source of this T cell receptor (beta chain) is a study of blood T cell repertoires in COVID-19. Across the whole study: In each case, the material was cDNA or gDNA derived from T cells, B-cell-depleted T cells, or PBMCs.

Original processing notes: Scientists estimated how many nucleated cells there were by amplifying reference gene primers. Assay used: immunoSEQ multiplex PCR; TCRdb lists only in-frame clones, some missing. The DNA was the basis for D and trimming; V, J and clone size are from that table. The table lists about 140,000 clones, 84% of them singletons, with 8.5% to 9% in the top ten. Germline V gene data show CDR1 as ENHRY and CDR2 as SYGVKD. The CDR3 covers 15 residues. V was shortened by 0 bases and J by 6 bases, with 14 bases between the two germline ends. This chain connects TRBV10-3 to TRBJ1-2, with no clear D. Sequencing input: peripheral blood. The receptor was derived from a man aged 25 to 40 with COVID-19, enrolled during active disease. The CDR3 sequence is CAISESEGAGDGYTF. The CDR3 DNA is TGTGCCATCAGTGAGTCCGAGGGCGCGGGCGATGGCTACACCTTC.